The 17 T cell receptor beta chains below come from one sample, sequenced in a study of cytomegalovirus exposure and HLA in healthy donors. 60 Vbeta and 13 Jbeta primers were used in PCR. Sequencing used immunoSEQ multiplex PCR; TCRdb keeps in-frame clones, though not all of them. The table has around 150,000 clones, approximately 67% seen once. Source material: PBMCs. The origin of the receptors is a woman between 18 and 29 years old in good health and CMV-seropositive.

CDR3 region: CASSPTTGEQYF. DNA for the CDR3: TGCGCCAGCAGCCCTACTACTGGCGAGCAGTACTTC. The chain combines TRBV4-1 with TRBJ2-5; D ambiguous. The J call may be wrong; the DNA end is better matched by TRBJ2-7. CDR1 MGHRA and CDR2 YSYEKL come from the germline V gene. This CDR3 is 12 amino acids long.

Comments on this clone: One base separates it from a far larger clone, so it is likely a read error. The chain links TRBV5-5 to TRBJ1-1; D is perhaps TRBD1 (5 bases). Germline-derived CDR1 and CDR2 are SGHKS and YYEKEE (reference sequence). The CDR3 runs to 14 residues. With 3 bases removed from V and 5 bases from J, the gap between germline ends came to 14 bases. The CDR3 reads CASSYQGMSTEAFF. Written as DNA, the CDR3 is TGTGCCAGCAGCTACCAGGGTATGAGTACTGAAGCTTTCTTT.

This chain joins TRBV6-6 and TRBJ2-4; tentative D call: TRBD1 (6 bases). Deletions cut 6 bases from V and 5 bases from J, with 17 bases between. Germline values: CDR1 MNHNY, CDR2 SVGAGI (reference sequence). The CDR3 sequence is 15 residues long. DNA of the CDR3: TGTGCCAGCAGACTAACAAACAGGGTAGAAAACATTCAGTACTTC. Translated: CASRLTNRVENIQYF.

This clone appeared a single time. This sequence joins TRBV28 and TRBJ1-3, with a weak D call TRBD1 (5 bases). Germline CDR1 and CDR2: MDHEN and SYDVKM. Trimming took 6 bases from V and 8 from J, leaving 17 bases between them. The CDR3 runs to 14 residues. CDR3 DNA sequence: TGTGCCAGCAGGCGGGACGGGGTTGGGGACACCATATATTTT. Translated, it gives CASRRDGVGDTIYF.

The rearrangement links TRBV13 to TRBJ1-1, with 7 nucleotides matching TRBD1. Unmatched junction bases numbered 10, after V lost 0 bases and J lost 6 bases. This CDR3 is built from 16 residues. Germline CDR1 and CDR2: PRHDT and FYEKMQ (reference sequence). The CDR3 DNA is TGTGCCAGCAGCTTAGGCCAACCTGACAGGGACTCTGAAGCTTTCTTT. Protein product: CASSLGQPDRDSEAFF.

The V call is TRBV29-1, the J call TRBJ2-1, with 11 bases identical to TRBD2. The CDR3 is made up of 19 amino acids. Looked up from germline, CDR1 is SQVTM and CDR2 is ANQGSEA. Trimming cost V 0 bases and J 2 bases; bases outside gene matches: 12. CDR3 coding DNA: TGCAGCGTTGAAGAAGGAGCTAGCGGGGGGATTGGTCCCTACAATGAGCAGTTCTTC. As protein: CSVEEGASGGIGPYNEQFF.

The chain has TRBV29-1 and TRBJ2-5, with a possible D match to TRBD2 (5 bases). Deletions cut 0 bases from V and 5 bases from J, with 22 bases between. The CDR3 length is 17 residues. Germline V gene data show CDR1 as SQVTM and CDR2 as ANQGSEA. CDR3 bases: TGCAGCGTTGAAGATCTTGCGGTTCTCGGAGGCTTGGAGACCCAGTACTTC. Its protein product is CSVEDLAVLGGLETQYF. The full variable domain, completed using reference TRBV29-1 and TRBJ2-5, is SAVISQKPSRDICQRGTSLTIQCQVDSQVTMMFWYRQQPGQSLTLIATANQGSEATYESGFVIDKFPISRPNLTFSTLTVSNMSPEDSSIYLCSVEDLAVLGGLETQYFGPGTRLLVL.

The chain links TRBV7-2 to TRBJ2-5; 7 bases match TRBD1. This CDR3 has 15 residues. Germline V gene lookup returns CDR1 SGHTA and CDR2 FQGNSA. The J segment lost 4 bases and the V segment lost 4 bases, leaving 9 bases of the junction unmatched. The CDR3 reads CASSSAGTVAETQYF. In DNA, the CDR3 is TGTGCCAGCAGCTCTGCCGGGACAGTGGCAGAGACCCAGTACTTC.

This clone was found a few times. The rearrangement joins TRBV29-1 to TRBJ1-2, with D perhaps matching TRBD1 (5 bases). Trimming removed 8 bases at V and 0 bases at J, with 13 bases between. CDR3 length: 13 amino acids. The germline gives CDR1 SQVTM, CDR2 ANQGSEA. DNA for the CDR3: TGCAGCACTTCTTTGACAGCTAACTATGGCTACACCTTC. Encoded protein: CSTSLTANYGYTF.

The genes are TRBV4-1 and TRBJ1-6; 11 nucleotides agree with TRBD1. Germline V gene data show CDR1 as MGHRA and CDR2 as YSYEKL. V was pared by 1 base and J by 10 bases, with 6 bases of the junction left unmatched. CDR3 length equals 16 residues. CDR3 residues: CASSQGGQGAGSPLHF. CDR3 in DNA: TGCGCCAGCAGCCAAGGAGGACAGGGGGCAGGATCACCCCTCCACTTT.

This chain uses TRBV1 with TRBJ1-5. TRBV1 is designated a pseudogene. The CDR3 is made up of 15 amino acids. The CDR3 DNA follows: TGCACCAGCAGCCAAGATCGTGGCGGGAATCAGCCCCAGCATTTT. Translation gives CTSSQDRGGNQPQHF.

The rearrangement links TRBV6-1 to TRBJ2-7; 7 nucleotides agree with TRBD2. This CDR3 has 15 residues. Germline assignment: CDR1 MNHNS and CDR2 SASEGT. Trimming removed 0 bases from V and 5 bases from J; junction bases left unmatched: 7. In nucleotides, the CDR3 is TGTGCCAGCAGTGAAGCAGTAGGCGGGGGAAACGAGCAGTACTTC. Protein sequence: CASSEAVGGGNEQYF.

Only a few counts were recorded for this clone. The chain joins TRBV18 to TRBJ1-2; no clear D. This CDR3 is 13 amino acids long. The V gene lost 0 bases and the J gene lost 6 bases, with 8 bases spanning the gap. The germline gives CDR1 KGHSH, CDR2 LQKENI. CDR3 amino acids: CASSPPKHNGYTF. The CDR3 DNA reads TGTGCCAGCTCACCACCTAAGCATAATGGCTACACCTTC.

This clone was counted once. This chain joins TRBV4-2 and TRBJ2-3; a weak D match, TRBD2 (6 bases). This CDR3 contains 19 residues. Trimming shortened V by 0 bases and J by 0 bases, and 19 bases separated the two germline ends. Germline-derived CDR1 and CDR2 are LGHNA and YNFKEQ. CDR3 bases: TGTGCCAGCAGCCAAGAAGCCCGGGGAGCGGGTGCTAGCACAGATACGCAGTATTTT. As protein: CASSQEARGAGASTDTQYF.

V usage is TRBV6-5 and J usage is TRBJ2-3; TRBD1 matches at 9 bases. The CDR3 loop spans 15 amino acids. J was trimmed by 3 bases and V by 8 bases; bases with no gene match: 9. The germline gives CDR1 MNHEY, CDR2 SVGAGI. The CDR3 bases are TGTGCCAGCGCATCCGGGACAGGGCGGACAGATACGCAGTATTTT. Its protein is CASASGTGRTDTQYF.

The J gene is TRBJ1-5, the V gene TRBV11-2, with D possibly TRBD1 on 6 matching bases. CDR3 size: 15 residues. Germline V gene data show CDR1 as SGHAT and CDR2 as FQNNGV. V was pared by 5 bases and J by 5 bases, with 16 bases between. The CDR3 region has the DNA TGTGCCAGCAGCCCAGGGGCAGGGGCCCATCAGCCCCAGCATTTT. It is translated as CASSPGAGAHQPQHF.

The chain has TRBV6-1 and TRBJ1-3, with 9 bases matching TRBD1. This CDR3 is 17 amino acids long. The J segment lost 4 bases and the V segment lost 4 bases, leaving 11 bases of the junction unmatched. Per the germline V gene, CDR1 is MNHNS and CDR2 is SASEGT. CDR3 DNA: TGTGCCAGCAGTGTAGAACCGGGACAGGGAGCCGGAAACACCATATATTTT. This encodes CASSVEPGQGAGNTIYF.